The source of this TCR beta chain is a study of shared clonotypes between healthy human individuals. The wider study: A donor's plate count was three for CD4 naive and three for CD4 memory; CD8 naive had two and CD8 memory one.

Produced via immunoSEQ multiplex PCR; TCRdb's table is partial and in-frame only. The sample contains around 510,000 clones, 90% to 97% of which appear only once. On this clone: Antigen unknown.

Findings and limits, study-wide: The sole specimen, blood, was sampled, and tissue repertoires likely differ. Clonotypes which were not shared had lower generation probabilities than clonotypes that all four donors shared.

Trimming took off 0 bases at V and 6 bases at J, with 12 bases between the two ends. This CDR3 has 14 residues. Germline assignment: CDR1 SGDLS and CDR2 YYNGEE. The receptor comes from a woman under 40 in good health. Sequencing was carried out using naive CD4+ T cells sorted from blood. The subset here: CD45RA+ positively selected. V usage is TRBV9 and J usage is TRBJ1-2; unclear D gene. CDR3 loop: CASSVEAWADGYTF. DNA of the CDR3: TGTGCCAGCAGCGTAGAAGCATGGGCAGATGGCTACACCTTC.